This entry is about one TCR beta chain. The data derive from a study of blood T cell repertoires in COVID-19. In the study overall: Researchers got acute and convalescent COVID-19 samples from the United States, Italy and Spain. PBMCs, B-cell-depleted T cells, or T cells provided the cDNA or gDNA that made up the material.

The length of the CDR3 is 15 residues. Germline V gives CDR1 LNHDA, CDR2 SQIVND (reference sequence). Trimming removed 6 bases at V and 3 bases at J, with 17 bases between. Study processing details: For nucleated cells, counts were estimated from reference gene primer amplification. TCRdb's table, derived via immunoSEQ multiplex PCR, lists solely in-frame clones and lacks some. V and J calls and clone size are those listed in that table; D and trimming were worked out from the DNA. This table holds tens of thousands of clones, around 81% found once. Sample: peripheral blood. V usage is TRBV19 and J usage is TRBJ1-2; tentative D call: TRBD1 (5 bases). The origin of this receptor is a woman aged 55-69 years with acute or convalescent COVID-19. The CDR3 here is CASRRGLIPDYGYTF. Written as DNA, the CDR3 is TGTGCCAGTAGGCGGGGACTGATTCCCGACTATGGCTACACCTTC. Looking up the rest from reference TRBV19 and TRBJ1-2 gives the full variable domain: DGGITQSPKYLFRKEGQNVTLSCEQNLNHDAMYWYRQDPGQGLRLIYYSQIVNDFQKGDIAEGYSVSREKKESFPLTVTSAQKNPTAFYLCASRRGLIPDYGYTFGSGTRLTVV.